This T cell receptor beta chain was profiled in a study of blood T cell repertoires in COVID-19. Whole-study context: The study drew acute and convalescent COVID-19 samples from the United States, Italy and Spain. T cells, B-cell-depleted T cells, or PBMCs provided the cDNA or gDNA that served as material.

The method was immunoSEQ multiplex PCR; TCRdb's version includes in-frame clones alone and lacks a portion of them. Of 200,000 to 250,000 clones listed, 75% to 90% are singletons. While infection was still active, Seattle patients were enrolled and then followed longitudinally. Looked up from germline, CDR1 is MGHRA and CDR2 is YSYEKL. The CDR3 is made up of 16 amino acids. The J segment lost 6 bases and the V segment lost 4 bases, leaving 8 bases of the junction unmatched. V usage is TRBV4-1 and J usage is TRBJ2-1, with TRBD2 matching over 11 bases. This clonotype was obtained from a woman aged 80 or over with COVID-19, enrolled during active disease. Source material: peripheral blood. CDR3: CASSRFSGTSGNEQFF. The CDR3 bases are TGCGCCAGCAGCCGATTCTCCGGGACTAGCGGCAATGAGCAGTTCTTC.